The entry below gives a single T cell receptor (beta chain) sequence along with its context. This table comes from immunoSEQ multiplex PCR, and its TCRdb copy is limited to in-frame clones, with some not included. The sample shows 200,000 to 250,000 clones, 75% to 90% of them seen only once. This sample was included in a study of blood T cell repertoires in COVID-19. There are 14 residues in the CDR3. Per the germline V gene, CDR1 is LNHDA and CDR2 is SQIVND (reference sequence). V shed 3 bases and J 8 bases; nucleotides not matched to a gene: 8. The specimen was PBMCs or T cells enriched from blood (not recorded which). The chain couples TRBV19 to TRBJ1-1, with 8 bases fitting TRBD1. The clonotype comes from a woman in her 30s who had recovered from COVID-19. CDR3 in DNA: TGTGCCAGTAGTATTACCAGGGGGCGTTCAGAAGCTTTCTTT. Its translation is CASSITRGRSEAFF.